These T cell receptor beta chains were read from a single sample in a study of CD8+ T cells in alopecia areata. Libraries were prepared by immunoSEQ multiplex PCR; TCRdb keeps only in-frame clonotypes and omits some of them. The data show a few hundred thousand clones, with around 66% seen just once and 1% to 1.5% held by the top ten. The sequenced sample was CD4+ T cells sorted from blood, obtained at approximately week 45, from a patient treated with tofacitinib. The receptors originated from a human donor with alopecia areata. CDR3s include the opening cysteine and the closing phenylalanine or tryptophan. D genes are given only for firm matches. Not all rows give a size; the values are once, few, many and, for expanded clones, a class.

D	V	size	J	DNA	CDR3
TRBD2	TRBV7-2	NA	TRBJ2-3	TGTGCCAGCAGCGCCAGACTAGCGGGCAGCACAGATACGCAGTATTTT	CASSARLAGSTDTQYF
NA	TRBV28	NA	TRBJ1-5	TGTGCCAGCAGTTTACCCGGGCTGAGCAATCAGCCCCAGCATTTT	CASSLPGLSNQPQHF
TRBD2	TRBV7-9	few	TRBJ2-2	TGTGCCAGCAGTCAGGGACTAGCGGGGACCGGGGAGCTGTTTTTT	CASSQGLAGTGELFF
TRBD1	TRBV5-6	NA	TRBJ1-2	TGTGCCAGCAGCTCTAATCCGGGACAGGCGGGCTACACCTTC	CASSSNPGQAGYTF
NA	TRBV7-2	NA	TRBJ2-7	TGTGCCAGCAGCTTAGGACCCCGGGACTACGAGCAGTACTTC	CASSLGPRDYEQYF
TRBD2	TRBV7-2	few	TRBJ2-3	TGTGCCAGCAGCCCTGGACTAGCGTTCACAGATACGCAGTATTTT	CASSPGLAFTDTQYF
TRBD1	TRBV5-1	NA	TRBJ1-4	TGCGCCAGCAGCTTCGGACAGGGGGGCACTAATGAAAAACTGTTTTTT	CASSFGQGGTNEKLFF
NA	TRBV2	NA	TRBJ2-3	TGTGCCAGCAGTGAAGTCCTAAACAGCGGTACGCAGTATTTT	CASSEVLNSGTQYF
NA	TRBV7-2	NA	TRBJ2-1	TGTGCCAGCAGCGCCCCGATTAATGAGCAGTTCTTC	CASSAPINEQFF
NA	TRBV4-3	NA	TRBJ1-2	TGCGCCAGCAGCCAAGCCGCCACAGGGAACTATGGCTACACCTTC	CASSQAATGNYGYTF
NA	TRBV30	once	TRBJ1-5	TGTGCCTGGAGTTTAAACCGGGGGGCAGGGAGCAATCAGCCCCAGCATTTT	CAWSLNRGAGSNQPQHF
NA	TRBV10-3	NA	TRBJ1-2	TGTGCCATCAGTGAGTCGATTGGGGTATCCTATGGCTACACCTTC	CAISESIGVSYGYTF
NA	TRBV5-1	NA	TRBJ2-3	TGCGCCAGCAGCATCACAGGGGATACGCAGTATTTT	CASSITGDTQYF
NA	TRBV29-1	once	TRBJ1-2	TGCAGCGTTGATCGTCCCGGCAGGGAGGCAGCCTACACCTTC	CSVDRPGREAAYTF
NA	TRBV30	NA	TRBJ2-7	TGTGCCTGGGCCTCCGGGACGGGGCCCGGCGAGCAGTACTTC	CAWASGTGPGEQYF
NA	TRBV5-6	NA	TRBJ1-6	TGTGCCAGCAGGTTGGGGGACACCGACCCCTCCTCCTATAATTCACCCCTCCACTTT	CASRLGDTDPSSYNSPLHF
NA	TRBV11-2	NA	TRBJ2-5	TGTGCCAGCAGCGCAGGGCCATCTAGGGAGACCCAGTACTTC	CASSAGPSRETQYF
NA	TRBV11-2	NA	TRBJ2-6	TGTGCCAGCAGCTCCCTGGTATCTGGGGCCAACGTCCTGACTTTC	CASSSLVSGANVLTF
NA	TRBV25-1	NA	TRBJ2-1	TGTGCCAGCAGTGAGGTATCCGAGCAGTTCTTC	CASSEVSEQFF
TRBD1	TRBV11-2	NA	TRBJ2-1	TGTGCCAGCAGCCCGGGACAGGGAGGGGTTCATGAGCAGTTCTTC	CASSPGQGGVHEQFF
NA	TRBV29-1	NA	TRBJ1-1	TGCAGCGTTGCTAACATGAACACTGAAGCTTTCTTT	CSVANMNTEAFF
TRBD2	TRBV5-6	NA	TRBJ2-1	TGTGCCAGCAGCCCCTCGGGGAGGGTGGGTCGCAATGAGCAGTTCTTC	CASSPSGRVGRNEQFF